This T cell receptor (beta chain) was found in a study of cytomegalovirus exposure and HLA in healthy donors. PCR employed 60 Vbeta and 13 Jbeta primers. The protocol was immunoSEQ multiplex PCR, while the TCRdb copy is restricted to in-frame clones and leaves out a portion. The sample includes a few hundred thousand clones, over 90% of them seen just once. Comment on this clone: What it recognizes is unknown.

V lost 0 bases and J lost 2; bases outside the gene matches: 3. Germline-derived CDR1 and CDR2 are KGHSH and LQKENI. The CDR3 is 16 residues long. Broader study findings: In the analysis, some V segments, TRBV6-2 and TRBV6-3 included, were excluded as indistinguishable. Later analysis showed TCR association rates varying by HLA locus, highest for DRB1 and lowest for HLA-C.

The clonotype was recovered from a girl aged 2-10 years in good health and CMV-seronegative. Sequenced material: PBMCs. This rearrangement joins TRBV18 to TRBJ2-3; 9 positions agree with TRBD2. The CDR3 DNA reads as TGTGCCAGCTCACCACCGCTAGCGGGAAACACAGATACGCAGTATTTT. It encodes CASSPPLAGNTDTQYF.